Detailed here is one T cell receptor beta chain. Its specificity is unknown. The assay was immunoSEQ multiplex PCR, and TCRdb's table has in-frame clones only and misses some. The table lists tens of thousands of clones, around 75% of them singletons, with roughly 21% in the top ten. These data belong to a study of CD4 T cells in relation to SARS-CoV-2 and coronaviruses. Study as a whole: The HLA restriction of the shared crossreactive spike epitopes was mapped. Study-wide results and caveats: Each donor contributed either pre-pandemic or post-infection samples, not both.

The unexposed donors gave CD4+ T cells in about 2011-2019, prior to COVID-19. The cells were cultured for roughly 11 days before CD4+ T cells were isolated. The CDR3 sequence is 17 residues long. Germline CDR1 SGHTA, CDR2 FQGNSA. The trim removed 5 bases at V and 0 bases at J, leaving 8 bases unmatched. Sequencing was done on a sample of CD4+ T cells from PBMCs, cultured in vitro. This TCR came from a human donor in good health. J is TRBJ1-1 and V is TRBV7-2, with TRBD1 matching over 11 bases. Written as DNA, the CDR3 is TGTGCCAGCAGCCCGGGACAGGGGGGGGTAATGAACACTGAAGCTTTCTTT. Protein sequence: CASSPGQGGVMNTEAFF.